This TCR beta chain is drawn from a study of PD-L1 blockade in urothelial cancer. Overall study context: Administration of atezolizumab to patients began at some point between 2013 and 2014, at 1,200 mg intravenously every 3 weeks. About 85% of the 29 patients were males with bladder-origin urothelial cancer.

Into every PCR, synthetic TCR analog templates were spiked. The protocol was immunoSEQ multiplex PCR, while the TCRdb copy is restricted to in-frame clones and leaves out a portion. The table has more than 85,000 clones, around 86% seen once. The sample's time point: pretreatment peripheral blood. Locally advanced or metastatic urothelial carcinoma was diagnosed in the patients. Between the trimmed V and J ends, which lost 10 bases and 11 bases, there was a span of 26 bases. Germline V CDR1 and CDR2: MNHNY, SVGAGI (reference sequence). The CDR3 spans 14 residues. This clonotype was obtained from a man between 60 and 75 years old with urothelial cancer. Sequences were derived from PBMCs, sampled around atezolizumab (anti-PD-L1) treatment. The V gene is TRBV6-6, the J gene TRBJ1-1, with D possibly TRBD1 on 5 matching bases. CDR3 sequence (DNA): TGTGCCACGTCGGGGGGTTTTAGTTCTTATGTGGCTTTCTTT. Encoded protein: CATSGGFSSYVAFF.